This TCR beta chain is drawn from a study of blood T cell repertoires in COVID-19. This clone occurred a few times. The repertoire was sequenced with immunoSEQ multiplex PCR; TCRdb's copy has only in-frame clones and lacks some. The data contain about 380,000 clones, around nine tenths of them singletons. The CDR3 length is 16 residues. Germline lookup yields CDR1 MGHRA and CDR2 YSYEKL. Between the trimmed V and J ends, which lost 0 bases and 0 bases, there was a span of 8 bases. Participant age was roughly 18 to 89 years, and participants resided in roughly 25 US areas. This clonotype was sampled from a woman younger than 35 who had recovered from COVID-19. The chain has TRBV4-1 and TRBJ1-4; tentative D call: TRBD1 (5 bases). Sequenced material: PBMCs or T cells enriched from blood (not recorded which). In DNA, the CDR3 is TGCGCCAGCAGCCAAGAACCGGGGGCAACTAATGAAAAACTGTTTTTT. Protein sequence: CASSQEPGATNEKLFF.